This T cell receptor (beta chain) comes out of a study of T cells in Graves' hyperthyroidism and ophthalmopathy. Amplified regions were TCR beta CDR3 sequences from RNA transcripts. Primed by the HTBI set, a first-round RT-PCR was run on the TCR CDR3. TCRdb re-analysed the multiplex PCR reads in MiXCR, keeping a single row per CDR3 protein. Altogether roughly 380,000 distinct CDR3 sequences are present, about 14% being singletons, with the ten largest covering roughly 9.6%. Trimming took 7 bases from V and 5 from J; bases not matched to a gene: 5. The germline V gene encodes CDR1 MNHNS and CDR2 SASEGT. The CDR3 sequence is 14 residues long.

Sequenced material: blood. The rearrangement joins TRBV6-1 to TRBJ1-5; 10 nucleotides line up with TRBD1. This receptor was obtained from a woman in her sixties or seventies with Graves' hyperthyroidism. The CDR3 bases are TGTGCCAGCACCACCGGGACAGGGGATCAGCCCCAGCATTTT. It codes for CASTTGTGDQPQHF.